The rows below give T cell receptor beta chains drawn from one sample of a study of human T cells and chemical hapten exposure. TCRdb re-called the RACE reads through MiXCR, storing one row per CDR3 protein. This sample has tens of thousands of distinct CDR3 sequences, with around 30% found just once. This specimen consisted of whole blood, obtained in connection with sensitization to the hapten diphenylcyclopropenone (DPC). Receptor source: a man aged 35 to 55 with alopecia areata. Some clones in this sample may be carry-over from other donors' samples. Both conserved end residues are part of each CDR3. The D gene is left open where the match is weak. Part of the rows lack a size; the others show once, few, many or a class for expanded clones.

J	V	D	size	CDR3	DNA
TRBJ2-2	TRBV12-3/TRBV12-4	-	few	CASSPLNLGAGGELFF	TGTGCCAGCAGTCCCCTAAACCTAGGGGCGGGCGGGGAGCTGTTTTTT
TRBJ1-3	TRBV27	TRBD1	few	CASREGQAGVGNTIYF	TGTGCCAGCAGGGAAGGACAGGCGGGCGTTGGAAACACCATATATTTT
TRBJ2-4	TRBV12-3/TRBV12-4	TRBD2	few	CASSLSLAGWDKNIQYF	TGTGCCAGCAGTCTCTCCCTAGCGGGTTGGGACAAAAACATTCAGTACTTC
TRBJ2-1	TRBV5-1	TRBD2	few	CASSLETSGRNEQFF	TGCGCCAGCAGCTTGGAGACTAGCGGGAGGAATGAGCAGTTCTTC
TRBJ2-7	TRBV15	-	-	CATSRDPGISYEQYF	TGTGCCACCAGCAGAGATCCCGGGATCTCCTACGAGCAGTACTTC
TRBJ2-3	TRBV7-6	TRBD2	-	CASSLGTSGSTDTQYF	TGTGCCAGCAGCTTAGGGACTAGCGGTAGCACAGATACGCAGTATTTT
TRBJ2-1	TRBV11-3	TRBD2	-	CASRTSDSYNEQFF	TGTGCCAGCAGAACTAGCGATAGCTACAATGAGCAGTTCTTC
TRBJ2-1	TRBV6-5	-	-	CASSYSGSNYNEQFF	TGTGCCAGCAGTTATTCAGGGTCGAACTACAATGAGCAGTTCTTC
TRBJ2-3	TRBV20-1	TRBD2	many	CSARTGLAGGGDTQYF	TGCAGTGCGCGGACAGGGCTAGCGGGAGGCGGAGATACGCAGTATTTT
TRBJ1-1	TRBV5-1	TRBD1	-	CASSLETGTANTEAFF	TGCGCCAGCAGCTTGGAGACCGGGACAGCGAACACTGAAGCTTTCTTT
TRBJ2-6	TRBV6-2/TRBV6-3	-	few	CASSRSGTGANVLTF	TGTGCCAGCTCTAGATCGGGGACAGGGGCCAACGTCCTGACTTTC
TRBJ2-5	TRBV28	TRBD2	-	CASRAGVETQYF	TGTGCCAGCAGAGCGGGGGTAGAGACCCAGTACTTC
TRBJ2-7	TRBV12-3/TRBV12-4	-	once	CASSPTPYEQYF	TGTGCCAGCAGTCCTACCCCCTACGAGCAGTACTTC
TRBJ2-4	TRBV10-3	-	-	CAIMGQLAKNIQYF	TGTGCCATCATGGGCCAGTTAGCCAAAAACATTCAGTACTTC
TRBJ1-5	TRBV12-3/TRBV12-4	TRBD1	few	CASSTTGGGSQPQHF	TGTGCCAGCAGCACGACAGGGGGTGGGAGTCAGCCCCAGCATTTT
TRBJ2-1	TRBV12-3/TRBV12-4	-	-	CASTRYAYNEQFF	TGTGCCAGCACCCGATATGCCTACAATGAGCAGTTCTTC
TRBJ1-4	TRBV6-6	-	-	CASSYPQGTNEKLFF	TGTGCCAGCAGTTACCCTCAAGGCACCAATGAAAAACTGTTTTTT
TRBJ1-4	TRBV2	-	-	CASSEDVRGDDEKLFF	TGTGCCAGCAGTGAAGATGTTCGGGGAGACGATGAAAAACTGTTTTTT
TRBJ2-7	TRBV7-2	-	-	CASSSHAPPTAGQYF	TGTGCCAGCAGCTCCCACGCCCCTCCTACTGCGGGGCAGTACTTC
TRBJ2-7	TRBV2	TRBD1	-	CASRDREETYEQYF	TGTGCCAGCCGGGACAGAGAAGAAACCTACGAGCAGTACTTC
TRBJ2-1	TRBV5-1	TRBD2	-	CASSLVFGRAGGGNEQFF	TGCGCCAGCAGCTTGGTATTCGGAAGAGCGGGAGGAGGGAATGAGCAGTTCTTC
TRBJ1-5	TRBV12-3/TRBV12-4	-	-	CASSRDPGPNQPQHF	TGTGCCAGCAGCCGGGACCCCGGCCCCAATCAGCCCCAGCATTTT
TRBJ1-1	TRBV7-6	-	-	CASSLSEGETEAFF	TGTGCCAGCAGCTTAAGTGAGGGCGAGACTGAAGCTTTCTTT
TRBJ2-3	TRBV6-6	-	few	CASSTSGVGTDTQYF	TGTGCCAGCAGTACCTCTGGGGTGGGGACAGATACGCAGTATTTT
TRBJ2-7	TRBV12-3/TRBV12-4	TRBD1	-	CASSLFGTVYEQYF	TGTGCCAGCAGTTTGTTTGGGACAGTCTACGAGCAGTACTTC
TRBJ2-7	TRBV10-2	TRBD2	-	CASSAWGSGRAREQYF	TGCGCCAGCTCTGCCTGGGGTAGCGGGAGGGCTCGCGAGCAGTACTTC
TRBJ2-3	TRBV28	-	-	CASSFIAPSTDTQYF	TGTGCCAGCAGTTTCATAGCGCCTAGCACAGATACGCAGTATTTT
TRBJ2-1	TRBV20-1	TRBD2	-	CSARGDLAASYNEQFF	TGCAGTGCTAGGGGTGATCTAGCGGCCTCCTACAATGAGCAGTTCTTC
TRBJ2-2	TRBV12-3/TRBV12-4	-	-	CASSLALSGRELFF	TGTGCCAGCAGTTTAGCGCTAAGCGGCCGGGAGCTGTTTTTT
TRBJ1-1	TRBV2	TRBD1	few	CASSGTGVSQDVAFF	TGTGCCAGTTCCGGGACAGGGGTGTCCCAGGACGTGGCTTTCTTT
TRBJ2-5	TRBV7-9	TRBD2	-	CASSMAAGYETQYF	TGTGCCAGCAGCATGGCAGCGGGATATGAGACCCAGTACTTC
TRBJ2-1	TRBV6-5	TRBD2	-	CASSATSGRAWSFF	TGTGCCAGCAGCGCGACTAGCGGGAGGGCCTGGTCGTTCTTC
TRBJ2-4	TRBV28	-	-	CASSLRGNIQYF	TGTGCCAGCAGTTTACGGGGAAACATTCAGTACTTC
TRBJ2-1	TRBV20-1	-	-	CSARTSNEQFF	TGCAGTGCTAGAACCTCCAATGAGCAGTTCTTC
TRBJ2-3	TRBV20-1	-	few	CSASKARADTQYF	TGCAGTGCTAGTAAAGCGCGTGCAGATACGCAGTATTTT
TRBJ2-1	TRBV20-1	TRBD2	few	CSAELSGSYNEQFF	TGCAGTGCTGAACTTAGCGGGAGCTACAATGAGCAGTTCTTC
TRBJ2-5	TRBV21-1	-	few	CASSNRDRNSAGGSQYF	TGTGCCAGCAGCAATCGGGACAGAAACTCGGCAGGCGGGTCCCAGTACTTC
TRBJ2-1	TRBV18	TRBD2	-	CASSLRTRQYNEQFF	TGTGCCAGCTCACTCAGGACTAGGCAGTACAATGAGCAGTTCTTC
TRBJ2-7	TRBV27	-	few	CASSLSGASEQYF	TGTGCCAGCAGTTTATCCGGCGCCTCCGAGCAGTACTTC
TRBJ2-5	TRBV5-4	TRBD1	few	CASSLVPGRGRGMEETQYF	TGTGCCAGCAGCTTGGTGCCCGGCAGGGGGCGAGGAATGGAAGAGACCCAGTACTTC
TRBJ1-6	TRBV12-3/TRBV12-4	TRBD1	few	CASSSTGGENSPLHF	TGTGCCAGCAGTTCGACAGGGGGCGAGAATTCACCCCTCCACTTT
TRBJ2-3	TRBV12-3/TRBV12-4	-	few	CASLTGAPDTQYF	TGTGCCAGCCTAACTGGAGCGCCAGATACGCAGTATTTT
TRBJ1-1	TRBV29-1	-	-	CSVVGGRLNTEAFF	TGCAGCGTTGTGGGAGGCCGGCTGAACACTGAAGCTTTCTTT
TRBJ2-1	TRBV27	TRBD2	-	CASSLLASGRDNEQFF	TGTGCCAGCAGTTTATTGGCTAGCGGGAGGGACAATGAGCAGTTCTTC
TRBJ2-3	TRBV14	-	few	CASSPVAADTQYF	TGTGCCAGCAGCCCCGTGGCAGCAGATACGCAGTATTTT
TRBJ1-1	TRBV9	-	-	CASSVGTATEAFF	TGTGCCAGCAGCGTAGGGACAGCCACTGAAGCTTTCTTT
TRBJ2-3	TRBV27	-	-	CASSLSRRVGSYTDTQYF	TGTGCCAGCAGTCTCTCCCGCCGGGTCGGTTCCTACACAGATACGCAGTATTTT
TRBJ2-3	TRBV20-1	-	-	CSAQNPLVGRTDTQYF	TGCAGTGCCCAAAACCCTTTAGTGGGACGCACAGATACGCAGTATTTT
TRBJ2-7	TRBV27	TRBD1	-	CASSSLDREVEQYF	TGTGCCAGCAGTTCGTTAGACAGGGAAGTGGAGCAGTACTTC
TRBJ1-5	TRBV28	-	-	CASSLTTPTGRNQPQHF	TGTGCCAGCAGTTTAACAACGCCGACAGGCCGCAATCAGCCCCAGCATTTT
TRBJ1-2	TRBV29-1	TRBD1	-	CSVEGQGTSGYTF	TGCAGCGTTGAAGGACAGGGGACTAGTGGCTACACCTTC
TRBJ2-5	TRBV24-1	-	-	CATSDQMTKEETQYF	TGTGCCACCAGTGATCAAATGACTAAGGAAGAGACCCAGTACTTC
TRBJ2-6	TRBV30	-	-	CAWRGNGANVLTF	TGTGCCTGGAGAGGGAACGGGGCCAACGTCCTGACTTTC
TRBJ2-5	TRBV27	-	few	CASSLSGVETQYF	TGTGCCAGCAGTTTATCGGGGGTGGAGACCCAGTACTTC
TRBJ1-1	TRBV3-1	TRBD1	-	CASSPFGGGAFF	TGTGCCAGCAGCCCCTTTGGAGGGGGCGCTTTCTTT
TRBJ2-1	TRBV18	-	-	CASSLAGLGYNEQFF	TGTGCCAGCTCACTCGCGGGATTGGGCTACAATGAGCAGTTCTTC
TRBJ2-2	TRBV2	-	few	CASSEDLPNTGELFF	TGTGCCAGCAGTGAAGACTTACCGAACACCGGGGAGCTGTTTTTT
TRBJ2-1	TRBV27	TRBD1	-	CASSPRQGSYNEQFF	TGTGCCAGCAGTCCCCGACAGGGTTCCTACAATGAGCAGTTCTTC
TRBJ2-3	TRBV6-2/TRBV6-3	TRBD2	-	CASSPRRVAGSGDTQYF	TGTGCCAGCAGTCCTCGTCGGGTAGCGGGATCGGGGGATACGCAGTATTTT
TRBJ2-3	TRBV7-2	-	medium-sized	CASSSRVGADTQYF	TGTGCCAGCAGCTCCCGGGTAGGAGCAGATACGCAGTATTTT